Each of the 13 T cell receptor beta chains below was sequenced from the same sample in a study of Ad26.COV2.S vaccination and SARS-CoV-2 variants (TCRdb year 2021). The label giving this sample's treatment or condition can be read as: roughly 20 received Ad26.COV2.S at low or high dose, single or two shots; about 5 received placebo; per-sample allocation not given. For vaccine and placebo recipients, the sequenced repertoires came from samples collected on day 63 after the first injection. The library was generated by the immunoSEQ multiplex PCR assay. The source is immuneACCESS, and TCRdb retained only in-frame sequences with V and J called. Part of the clones is not carried over; for the studies checked, unresolved V genes explain less than half of this, and the remainder is unexplained. This sample has around 400,000 clones in its table, and 70% to 90% of those were observed once. The ten largest account for 1.5% to 2% of the sample.

The material sequenced was peripheral blood, taken in a trial of Ad26.COV2.S vaccine versus placebo. The origin of the receptors is a person between 18 and 60 years old who received the Ad26.COV2.S COVID-19 vaccine or a placebo.

The CDR3 loop reads CASSLATSGIRGEQFF. Here the CDR3 DNA reads TGTGCCAGCAGCTTAGCGACTAGCGGGATACGGGGTGAGCAGTTCTTC. This chain uses TRBV7-9 with TRBJ2-1; 11 nucleotides agree with TRBD2. After removal of 0 bases from V and 9 bases from J, the junction contained 7 bases not matched to a gene. CDR1 is SEHNR, CDR2 FQNEAQ, per germline (reference sequence). This CDR3 has 16 residues.

This clone was seen a few times. This chain links TRBV28 with TRBJ1-5; 7 bases line up with TRBD1. The germline V gene encodes CDR1 MDHEN and CDR2 SYDVKM. The V gene end was trimmed by 4 bases and the J gene end by 3 bases; junction bases not matched to a gene: 6. The CDR3 contains 15 residues. The CDR3 here is CASSSDRNLNQPQHF. The CDR3 region has the DNA TGTGCCAGCAGTTCGGACAGGAACCTCAATCAGCCCCAGCATTTT. The full variable domain, completed using reference TRBV28 and TRBJ1-5, is DVKVTQSSRYLVKRTGEKVFLECVQDMDHENMFWYRQDPGLGLRLIYFSYDVKMKEKGDIPEGYSVSREKKERFSLILESASTNQTSMYLCASSSDRNLNQPQHFGDGTRLSIL.

This rearrangement joins TRBV4-2 to TRBJ2-2; the D is unclear. V was clipped by 1 base and J by 4 bases, with 1 base between them. The length of the CDR3 is 12 residues. Germline values: CDR1 LGHNA, CDR2 YNFKEQ. The CDR3 loop reads CASSQGTGELFF. In DNA, the CDR3 is TGTGCCAGCAGCCAAGGCACCGGGGAGCTGTTTTTT.

This chain uses TRBV10-3 with TRBJ1-1; D uncertain. This CDR3 spans 12 amino acids. In germline, CDR1 is ENHRY, CDR2 SYGVKD. The V end was cut by 10 bases, the J end by 1 base, with 10 bases between. The CDR3 protein is CATSTRNTEAFF. The CDR3 DNA reads TGTGCCACATCGACAAGGAACACTGAAGCTTTCTTT.

This rearrangement joins TRBV24-1 to TRBJ1-2; D might be TRBD1 (6 bases). This CDR3 contains 16 residues. In germline, CDR1 is KGHDR, CDR2 SFDVKD. Trimming cost V 4 bases and J 8 bases, with 22 bases left between them. CDR3 DNA: TGTGCCACCAGTGAGTCCGGACGGGACACCGAGAGGGGCTACACCTTC. This translates into CATSESGRDTERGYTF.

This sequence joins TRBV28 and TRBJ1-5; 8 nucleotides match TRBD1. The ends lost 8 bases at V and 0 bases at J; junction bases unmatched: 9. CDR1 and CDR2 (germline): MDHEN, SYDVKM. The CDR3 is 16 amino acids. CDR3 sequence (DNA): TGTGCCAGCCGGGACAGGCGAGGGGATAGCAATCAGCCCCAGCATTTT. Translation gives CASRDRRGDSNQPQHF.

The chain uses TRBV18 and TRBJ2-1; 9 bases match TRBD2. Unmatched junction bases numbered 12, after V lost 3 bases and J lost 15 bases. CDR1 KGHSH and CDR2 LQKENI come from the germline V gene. This CDR3 has 14 amino acids. The CDR3 is CASSPPSYSGRLFF. CDR3 in DNA: TGTGCCAGCTCACCCCCATCCTACAGCGGGAGGTTGTTCTTC.

The rearrangement links TRBV11-2 to TRBJ1-6; D gene ambiguous. V lost 2 bases and J lost 8, with 10 bases in between. The CDR3 totals 14 residues. Looked up from germline, CDR1 is SGHAT and CDR2 is FQNNGV. The CDR3 nucleotides are TGTGCCAGCAGCTTAAGGGTGCGGGATTCACCCCTCCACTTT. Translated, it gives CASSLRVRDSPLHF.

The chain has TRBV28 and TRBJ2-1, with D maybe TRBD1 (6 bases). This CDR3 is built from 16 residues. V lost 3 bases to trimming and J lost 4 bases, with 16 bases between them. The germline CDR1 and CDR2 sequences are MDHEN and SYDVKM. The CDR3 reads CASSLPPHQGYNEQFF. The CDR3, as DNA: TGTGCCAGCAGTTTGCCCCCGCATCAGGGGTACAATGAGCAGTTCTTC.

DNA of the CDR3: TGTGCCAGCAGCTTAAAAACTAGCGGGATTACCGGGGAGCTGTTTTTT. This codes for CASSLKTSGITGELFF. The chain has TRBV7-3 and TRBJ2-2, with TRBD2 identical over 10 bases. Germline V gene sequence: CDR1 SGHTA, CDR2 FQGTGA. The CDR3 totals 16 residues. With 1 base clipped from V and 5 bases from J, the junction kept 4 bases outside the gene matches. Supplemented by reference TRBV7-3 and TRBJ2-2, the full variable domain reads GAGVSQTPSNKVTEKGKYVELRCDPISGHTALYWYRQSLGQGPEFLIYFQGTGAADDSGLPNDRFFAVRPEGSVSTLKIQRTERGDSAVYLCASSLKTSGITGELFFGEGSRLTVL.

The chain recombines TRBV7-2 with TRBJ1-6; TRBD1 agrees at 7 bases. V lost 3 bases, J lost 2 bases, and 4 bases stayed unmatched. CDR3 length equals 16 residues. CDR1 and CDR2 (germline): SGHTA, FQGNSA. The CDR3 DNA follows: TGTGCCAGCAGCTTGGCAGGGGGACCCTATAATTCACCCCTCCACTTT. Protein product: CASSLAGGPYNSPLHF. The full variable domain, rest sourced from reference TRBV7-2 and TRBJ1-6, is GAGVSQSPSNKVTEKGKDVELRCDPISGHTALYWYRQSLGQGLEFLIYFQGNSAPDKSGLPSDRFSAERTGGSVSTLTIQRTQQEDSAVYLCASSLAGGPYNSPLHFGNGTRLTVT.

The genes are TRBV6-4 and TRBJ1-1, with unresolved D. The V and J ends lost 4 bases and 8 bases respectively, with 11 bases between them. CDR3 length: 12 amino acids. The V gene's germline CDR1 is MRHNA and CDR2 SNTAGT. The CDR3 region is CASSVGPREAFF. For the CDR3, the DNA is TGTGCCAGCAGTGTCGGCCCCAGAGAAGCTTTCTTT.

The gene calls are TRBV7-9 and TRBJ1-1; 12 bases line up with TRBD1. The length of the CDR3 is 13 residues. CDR1 and CDR2 (germline): SEHNR, FQNEAQ (reference sequence). After removal of 7 bases from V and 11 bases from J, the junction contained 8 bases not matched to a gene. CDR3 DNA: TGTGCCAGCACCGGGACAGGGGGCCGTCGTGCTTTCTTT. This sequence encodes CASTGTGGRRAFF.